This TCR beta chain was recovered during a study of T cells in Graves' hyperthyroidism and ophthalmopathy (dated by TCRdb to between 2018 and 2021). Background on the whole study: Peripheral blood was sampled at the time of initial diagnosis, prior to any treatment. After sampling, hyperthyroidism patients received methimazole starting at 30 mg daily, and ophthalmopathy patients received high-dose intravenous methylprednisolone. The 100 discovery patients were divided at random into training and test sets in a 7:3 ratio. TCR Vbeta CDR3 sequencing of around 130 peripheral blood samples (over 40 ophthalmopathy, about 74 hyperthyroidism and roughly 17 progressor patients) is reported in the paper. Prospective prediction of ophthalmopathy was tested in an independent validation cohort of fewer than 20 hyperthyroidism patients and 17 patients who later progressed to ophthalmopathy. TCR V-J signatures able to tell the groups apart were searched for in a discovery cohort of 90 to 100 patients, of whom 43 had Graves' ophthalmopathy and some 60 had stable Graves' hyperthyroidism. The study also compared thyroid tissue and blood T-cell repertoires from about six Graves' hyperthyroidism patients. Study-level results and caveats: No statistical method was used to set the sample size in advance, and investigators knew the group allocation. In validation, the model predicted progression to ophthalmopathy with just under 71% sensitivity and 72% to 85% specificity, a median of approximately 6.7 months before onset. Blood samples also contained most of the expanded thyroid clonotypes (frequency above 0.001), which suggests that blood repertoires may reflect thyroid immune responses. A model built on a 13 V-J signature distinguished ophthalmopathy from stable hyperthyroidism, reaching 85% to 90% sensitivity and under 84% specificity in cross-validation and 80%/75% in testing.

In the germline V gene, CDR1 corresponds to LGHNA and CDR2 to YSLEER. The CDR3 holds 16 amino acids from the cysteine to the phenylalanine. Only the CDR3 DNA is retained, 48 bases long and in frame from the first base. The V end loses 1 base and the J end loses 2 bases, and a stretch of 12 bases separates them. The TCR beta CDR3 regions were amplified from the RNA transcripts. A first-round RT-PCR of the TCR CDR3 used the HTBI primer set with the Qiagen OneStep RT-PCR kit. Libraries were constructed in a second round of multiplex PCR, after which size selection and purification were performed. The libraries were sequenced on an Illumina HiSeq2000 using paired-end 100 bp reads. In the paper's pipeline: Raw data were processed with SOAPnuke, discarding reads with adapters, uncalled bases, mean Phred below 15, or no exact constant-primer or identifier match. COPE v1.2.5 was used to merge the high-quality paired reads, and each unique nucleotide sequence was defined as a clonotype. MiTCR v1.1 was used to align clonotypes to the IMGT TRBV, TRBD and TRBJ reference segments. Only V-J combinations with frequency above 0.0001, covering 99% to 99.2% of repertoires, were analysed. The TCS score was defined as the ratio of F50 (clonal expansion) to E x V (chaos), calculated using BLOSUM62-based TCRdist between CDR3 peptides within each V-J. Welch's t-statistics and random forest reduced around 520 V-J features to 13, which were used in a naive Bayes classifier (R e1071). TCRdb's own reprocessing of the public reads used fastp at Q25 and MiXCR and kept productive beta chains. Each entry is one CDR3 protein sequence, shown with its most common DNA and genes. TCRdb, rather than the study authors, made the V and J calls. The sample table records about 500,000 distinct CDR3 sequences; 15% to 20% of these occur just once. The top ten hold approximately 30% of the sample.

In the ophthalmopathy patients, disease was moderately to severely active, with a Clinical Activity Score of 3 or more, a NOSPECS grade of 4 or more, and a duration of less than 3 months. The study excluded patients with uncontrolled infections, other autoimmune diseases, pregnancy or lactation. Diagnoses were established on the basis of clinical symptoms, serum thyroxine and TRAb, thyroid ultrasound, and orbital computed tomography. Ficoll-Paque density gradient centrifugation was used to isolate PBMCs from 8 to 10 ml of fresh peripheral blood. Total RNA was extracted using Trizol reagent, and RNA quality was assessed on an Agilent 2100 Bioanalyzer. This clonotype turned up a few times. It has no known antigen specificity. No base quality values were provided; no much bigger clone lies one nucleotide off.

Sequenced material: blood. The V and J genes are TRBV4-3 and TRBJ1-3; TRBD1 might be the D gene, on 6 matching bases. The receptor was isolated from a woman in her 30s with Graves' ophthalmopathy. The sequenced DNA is TGCGCCAGCAGCCAAGTAGTGGGGACACCTGGAAACACCATATATTTT. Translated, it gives CASSQVVGTPGNTIYF.